This T cell receptor (beta chain) was captured by sequencing in a study of Graves' ophthalmopathy and Graves' hyperthyroidism. Background on the study: Ahead of any treatment, peripheral blood was obtained at the initial diagnosis.

TCR beta CDR3 amplification used RNA transcripts. Second-round multiplex PCR came after first-round RT-PCR with HTBI primers. TCRdb reanalysed the multiplex PCR reads using MiXCR and keeps one entry per CDR3 protein. Of about 39,000 distinct CDR3 sequences listed, 50% were seen once; the top ten hold 26%. Trimming took 7 bases from V and 5 from J, leaving 8 bases between them. Per germline, CDR1 DFQATT and CDR2 SNEGSKA (reference sequence). This CDR3 is 11 amino acids long. Sequencing was performed on peripheral blood. The chain uses TRBV20-1 and TRBJ1-4; D is unclear. The source of this sequence is an adult woman with stable Graves' hyperthyroidism. The CDR3 protein is CSERTNEKLFF. The CDR3 DNA follows: TGCAGTGAGCGGACGAATGAAAAACTGTTTTTT.